This TCR beta chain was captured in a study of identical twins. One entry per CDR3 protein results from TCRdb running MiXCR on the 5' RACE reads. The data contain over 600,000 distinct CDR3 sequences, roughly 20% of them seen just once; the ten biggest clones take up approximately 4.3%. The CDR3 is made up of 14 amino acids. V shed 8 bases, J shed 4 bases, and the junction held 4 bases outside the gene matches. Germline values: CDR1 SEHNR, CDR2 FQNEAQ (reference sequence). The donors were all healthy and Caucasian. This sample also belongs to another study, concerning T cells expressing NK-cell markers. As that study records: Seven donors tested HCMV-seropositive and one tested seronegative among the eight sequenced. Similarly, these clonotypes led the CD3+CD56-NKG2C+ fraction as well in several donors.

The specimen was PBMCs. This TCR was recovered from a woman younger than 35 in good health. The V call is TRBV7-9, the J call TRBJ2-3; 12 positions agree with TRBD2. The CDR3 sequence: CASALAGGPDTQYF. CDR3 bases: TGTGCCAGCGCCCTAGCGGGGGGGCCAGATACGCAGTATTTT.